The 27 T cell receptor beta chains listed next were all sequenced from one sample in a study of radiation and T cells in renal cell carcinoma. Some clones are missing from TCRdb's copy, which holds only in-frame ones; the method was immunoSEQ multiplex PCR. This table holds more than 140,000 clones, around 78% found once. Time point indicated: baseline pretreatment blood. The sample's treatment: 15 Gy SBRT to primary tumor, nephrectomy 4 weeks later. The input for sequencing was blood, taken from a patient whose treatment included radiotherapy and nephrectomy. Receptors were obtained from a woman aged 45-60 years with renal cell carcinoma.

The V and J genes are TRBV6-1 and TRBJ2-7; D is ambiguous. CDR3 length: 13 residues. V lost 3 bases and J 2 bases, leaving 8 bases between the germline ends. CDR1 MNHNS and CDR2 SASEGT come from the germline V gene. The CDR3 reads CASSDLRTYEQYF. The CDR3 DNA reads as TGTGCCAGCAGTGATTTGAGGACCTACGAGCAGTACTTC.

CDR3: CASSPTTGPSYEQYF. In nucleotides, the CDR3 is TGTGCCAGCAGCCCAACGACAGGGCCGTCCTACGAGCAGTACTTC. V usage is TRBV11-2 and J usage is TRBJ2-7; TRBD1 matches 7 bases. The germline V gene has CDR1 SGHAT and CDR2 FQNNGV. V gave up 5 bases and J gave up 1 base; unmatched junction bases: 8. The CDR3 totals 15 residues.

This clone was counted between two and nine times. The same CDR3 is also encoded by other DNA sequences in this sample. The chain joins TRBV2 to TRBJ1-1; D call uncertain. The CDR3 is 12 residues long. V was cut by 8 bases and J by 1 base, with 8 bases left in between. Per germline, CDR1 SNHLY and CDR2 FYNNEI. CDR3 DNA sequence: TGTGCCAGCTCAAAGACGAACACTGAAGCTTTCTTT. Translation gives CASSKTNTEAFF.

This clone was counted only a few times. The gene calls are TRBV2 and TRBJ2-5; D gene ambiguous. V shed 2 bases and J shed 2 bases, with 6 bases lying between them. Germline V CDR1 and CDR2: SNHLY, FYNNEI. The length of the CDR3 is 13 residues. The DNA of the CDR3 is TGTGCCAGCAGTGAAAGCAGACAAGAGACCCAGTACTTC. Residues: CASSESRQETQYF.

The chain employs TRBV7-2 and TRBJ1-5; TRBD1 matches at 7 bases. This CDR3 is built from 16 residues. Germline V CDR1 and CDR2: SGHTA, FQGNSA. The J segment lost 0 bases and the V segment lost 5 bases, leaving 7 bases of the junction unmatched. The CDR3 here is CASSLGQAYSNQPQHF. The CDR3 coding sequence is TGTGCCAGCAGCCTCGGACAGGCCTATAGCAATCAGCCCCAGCATTTT.

CDR3 DNA: TGTGCCAGTAGTATAGTAGGGGGCGAAGCGACAGATACGCAGTATTTT. This encodes CASSIVGGEATDTQYF. The chain has TRBV19 and TRBJ2-3; TRBD1 agrees at 7 bases. CDR1 LNHDA and CDR2 SQIVND come from the germline V gene (reference sequence). The V segment lost 1 base and the J segment 3 bases; nucleotides outside the gene matches: 7. The CDR3 covers 16 residues.

This clone was observed a handful of times. The chain joins TRBV28 to TRBJ1-4; D not certain. Trimming cost V 6 bases and J 7 bases, with 6 bases left between them. The germline gives CDR1 MDHEN, CDR2 SYDVKM. The CDR3 runs 11 residues. CDR3 coding DNA: TGTGCCAGCAGGGTGGCTGAAAAACTGTTTTTT. Protein sequence: CASRVAEKLFF.

The chain is built from TRBV14 and TRBJ2-6, with D unresolved. V was cut by 4 bases and J by 2 bases, with 15 bases left in between. This CDR3 spans 17 amino acids. Germline assignment: CDR1 SGHDN and CDR2 FVKESK. CDR3 protein: CASSRKRGFAGANVLTF. DNA of the CDR3: TGTGCCAGCAGCCGGAAGAGAGGATTTGCTGGGGCCAACGTCCTGACTTTC.

The V and J genes are TRBV9 and TRBJ2-2; a weak D match, TRBD1 (6 bases). V was pared by 0 bases and J by 2 bases, with 11 bases between. Germline CDR1 SGDLS, CDR2 YYNGEE. This CDR3 has 16 residues. The CDR3 region has the DNA TGTGCCAGCAGCGTAGGAACAGGGACCAACACCGGGGAGCTGTTTTTT. This sequence encodes CASSVGTGTNTGELFF. The full variable domain, in which reference TRBV9 and TRBJ2-2 provide the parts outside the CDR3, is DSGVTQTPKHLITATGQRVTLRCSPRSGDLSVYWYQQSLDQGLQFLIQYYNGEERAKGNILERFSAQQFPDLHSELNLSSLELGDSALYFCASSVGTGTNTGELFFGEGSRLTVL.

The V gene is TRBV5-6, the J gene TRBJ2-5, with TRBD1 matching 8 bases. Germline values: CDR1 SGHDT, CDR2 YYEEEE. This CDR3 is built from 15 residues. J was trimmed by 2 bases and V by 4 bases; bases with no gene match: 7. CDR3 sequence: CASSQTGTGQETQYF. The CDR3 DNA reads as TGTGCCAGCAGCCAGACCGGGACAGGACAAGAGACCCAGTACTTC.

The chain uses TRBV7-2 and TRBJ2-1, with unresolved D. Trimming took 2 bases from V and 8 from J, leaving 7 bases between them. The CDR3 has 12 residues. Germline values: CDR1 SGHTA, CDR2 FQGNSA. The CDR3 sequence: CASSLYSYEQFF. CDR3 nucleotides: TGTGCCAGCAGCTTATACAGTTATGAGCAGTTCTTC.

V gene TRBV11-3 combines with J gene TRBJ2-7, with no clear D. The V gene's germline CDR1 is SGHNT and CDR2 YENEEA. The V and J ends lost 5 bases and 3 bases respectively, with 11 bases between them. The CDR3 loop spans 13 amino acids. The CDR3 sequence: CASSRTEDYEQYF. The CDR3 nucleotides are TGTGCCAGCAGCCGCACAGAAGACTACGAGCAGTACTTC.

Only a few counts were recorded for this clone. The chain couples TRBV30 to TRBJ1-5; no reliable D call. CDR1 GTSNPN and CDR2 SVGIG come from the germline V gene (reference sequence). The CDR3 is made up of 14 amino acids. V lost 0 bases, J lost 1 base, and 7 bases lay in between. The CDR3 DNA sequence: TGTGCCTGGAGTGTACGGCAAAGCAATCAGCCCCAGCATTTT. Translating gives CAWSVRQSNQPQHF. Drawing the rest from reference TRBV30 and TRBJ1-5, the complete variable domain is SQTIHQWPATLVQPVGSPLSLECTVEGTSNPNLYWYRQAAGRGLQLLFYSVGIGQISSEVPQNLSASRPQDRQFILSSKKLLLSDSGFYLCAWSVRQSNQPQHFGDGTRLSIL.

The rearrangement links TRBV5-1 to TRBJ2-5, with D perhaps matching TRBD1 (7 bases). The CDR3 loop spans 15 amino acids. Germline V CDR1 and CDR2: SGHRS, YFSETQ. V was clipped by 4 bases and J by 6 bases, with 19 bases between them. CDR3 nucleotide sequence: TGCGCCAGCAGCAACCGGACAGGAGGGGGAAAGACCCAGTACTTC. Protein: CASSNRTGGGKTQYF.

DNA of the CDR3: TGCAGCGTTGAAGATGGAACTAGCGGGGGGCAAGAGACCCAGTACTTC. It specifies CSVEDGTSGGQETQYF. The chain uses TRBV29-1 and TRBJ2-5; 12 nucleotides agree with TRBD2. The CDR3 runs to 16 residues. Trimming at V came to 0 bases and at J to 2 bases, leaving 4 bases not matched to a gene. Germline loops: CDR1 SQVTM, CDR2 ANQGSEA.

The chain uses TRBV7-2 and TRBJ2-3, with 9 positions matching TRBD2. CDR1 SGHTA and CDR2 FQGNSA come from the germline V gene. J was trimmed by 5 bases and V by 2 bases; bases with no gene match: 8. CDR3 size: 16 residues. CDR3 residues: CASSLYGGGALDTQYF. The DNA of the CDR3 is TGTGCCAGCAGCTTATATGGCGGGGGGGCCTTAGATACGCAGTATTTT.

The chain combines TRBV5-4 with TRBJ2-4, with 9 bases lining up with TRBD1. Germline loops: CDR1 SGHNT, CDR2 YYREEE (reference sequence). The CDR3 consists of 14 residues. The ends lost 2 bases at V and 8 bases at J; junction bases unmatched: 5. As DNA, the CDR3 is TGTGCCAGCAGCTTCGGGACAGGGTTTGACATTCAGTACTTC. This translates into CASSFGTGFDIQYF.

The genes are TRBV5-1 and TRBJ2-7; D call uncertain. CDR3 length equals 14 residues. The germline CDR1 and CDR2 sequences are SGHRS and YFSETQ. Trimming took 4 bases from V and 2 from J, leaving 13 bases between them. Here the CDR3 reads CASSPHNGAYEQYF. The CDR3 DNA sequence: TGCGCCAGCAGCCCACACAACGGAGCCTACGAGCAGTACTTC.

The rearrangement joins TRBV21-1 to TRBJ2-2; the table's D gene call, TRBD2, was not cross checked with the DNA. TRBV21-1 is shown as a pseudogene. The CDR3 runs 14 residues. CDR3 nucleotides: TGTGCCAGCAGTAGTAGCGGGAGTAACGGGGAGCTGTTTTTT. Residues: CASSSSGSNGELFF.

The chain is built from TRBV7-9 and TRBJ1-1; TRBD1 is a possible D gene (5 bases). Germline V gene lookup returns CDR1 SEHNR and CDR2 FQNEAQ (reference sequence). CDR3 length: 15 amino acids. V lost 2 bases and J 1 base, leaving 11 bases between the germline ends. The CDR3 DNA sequence: TGTGCCAGCAGCTTAATGGCGGGGGGGAACACTGAAGCTTTCTTT. Encoded protein: CASSLMAGGNTEAFF.

This clone was seen once. The chain links TRBV7-3 to TRBJ1-1, with D unclear. CDR3 length: 13 amino acids. Germline V CDR1 and CDR2: SGHTA, FQGTGA. V shed 4 bases and J shed 0 bases, with 6 bases lying between them. The CDR3 sequence: CASSSTLNTEAFF. The CDR3 nucleotides read TGTGCCAGCAGCTCGACTTTGAACACTGAAGCTTTCTTT.

V usage is TRBV19 and J usage is TRBJ1-1; TRBD1 is a possible D gene (6 bases). CDR3 length: 15 residues. Germline V gives CDR1 LNHDA, CDR2 SQIVND (reference sequence). The V end was cut by 6 bases, the J end by 10 bases, with 24 bases between. CDR3 nucleotide sequence: TGTGCCAGTAGAACACCCATGACAGGCGGGGTGATAGCTTTCTTT. Encoded protein: CASRTPMTGGVIAFF. The whole variable domain, filled in from reference TRBV19 and TRBJ1-1, reads DGGITQSPKYLFRKEGQNVTLSCEQNLNHDAMYWYRQDPGQGLRLIYYSQIVNDFQKGDIAEGYSVSREKKESFPLTVTSAQKNPTAFYLCASRTPMTGGVIAFFGQGTRLTVV.

V usage is TRBV9 and J usage is TRBJ2-7; no clear D gene. The germline V gene encodes CDR1 SGDLS and CDR2 YYNGEE. This CDR3 region has 14 residues. The V and J ends lost 0 bases and 2 bases respectively, with 9 bases between them. CDR3 sequence reads: CASSVVWNTYEQYF. Written as DNA, the CDR3 is TGTGCCAGCAGCGTAGTATGGAATACCTACGAGCAGTACTTC.

The chain has TRBV5-4 and TRBJ1-4; TRBD1 agrees at 7 bases. This CDR3 region has 14 residues. V lost 0 bases to trimming and J lost 8 bases; unmatched junction nucleotides: 4. CDR1 and CDR2 (germline): SGHNT, YYREEE (reference sequence). The CDR3 coding sequence is TGTGCCAGCAGCTTGGAACAGGGGAAGGAAAAACTGTTTTTT. Translating it yields CASSLEQGKEKLFF. The whole variable domain, filled in from reference TRBV5-4 and TRBJ1-4, reads ETGVTQSPTHLIKTRGQQVTLRCSSQSGHNTVSWYQQALGQGPQFIFQYYREEENGRGNFPPRFSGLQFPNYSSELNVNALELDDSALYLCASSLEQGKEKLFFGSGTQLSVL.

The rearrangement links TRBV5-1 to TRBJ2-2; D might be TRBD2 (5 bases). Germline lookup yields CDR1 SGHRS and CDR2 YFSETQ. The CDR3 is made up of 15 amino acids. V lost 4 bases, J lost 6 bases, and 16 bases lay in between. The CDR3 here is CASSPGLVISGELFF. CDR3 sequence (DNA): TGCGCCAGCAGCCCGGGGTTAGTGATCTCCGGGGAGCTGTTTTTT.

This clone was seen a handful of times. This rearrangement joins TRBV15 to TRBJ1-1; D not certain. The CDR3 sequence is 13 residues long. Germline CDR1 reads LNHNV; CDR2 reads YYDKDF (reference sequence). Trimming stripped 0 bases from V and 2 bases from J, with 4 bases between. The CDR3 DNA follows: TGTGCCACCAGCAGAGATATTAACACTGAAGCTTTCTTT. Encoded protein: CATSRDINTEAFF. The whole variable domain, remainder taken from reference TRBV15 and TRBJ1-1, is DAMVIQNPRYQVTQFGKPVTLSCSQTLNHNVMYWYQQKSSQAPKLLFHYYDKDFNNEADTPDNFQSRRPNTSFCFLDIRSPGLGDTAMYLCATSRDINTEAFFGQGTRLTVV.

This rearrangement joins TRBV7-2 to TRBJ2-5; TRBD1 agrees at 8 bases. This CDR3 spans 17 amino acids. Looked up from germline, CDR1 is SGHTA and CDR2 is FQGNSA. V lost 1 base and J lost 5; bases outside the gene matches: 12. The DNA of the CDR3 is TGTGCCAGCAGCTTAGGGTGGACAGGGCCCAGGGAGGAGACCCAGTACTTC. Translation gives CASSLGWTGPREETQYF.